Below, 27 T cell receptor beta chains from the same sample are listed, as sequenced in a study of T-cell reconstitution after alpha-beta-depleted transplantation in children. Unique molecular identifiers were incorporated during preparation of the TCRbeta library. Using its own MiXCR run on the PCR reads, TCRdb lists one record per CDR3 protein. The repertoire includes 200,000 to 250,000 distinct CDR3 sequences, roughly 8.3% of them detected once, and 35% sits in the top ten. Specimen: PBMCs, mostly from graft donor cells, collected 360 days after TCRalphabeta/CD19-depleted stem cell transplant. The source is a male patient aged 2 to 9 who had a stem cell transplant for acute myeloid leukemia, so the T cells may come from the graft donor.

The gene calls are TRBV6-1 and TRBJ1-3; tentatively, D is TRBD1 (5 bases). The germline gives CDR1 MNHNS, CDR2 SASEGT. The CDR3 extends over 15 amino acids. V was trimmed by 6 bases and J by 0 bases, leaving 12 bases between them. The DNA for the CDR3 is TGTGCCAGCAGCGACACAGGAAGCTCTGGAAACACCATATATTTT. Translation gives CASSDTGSSGNTIYF.

This clonotype was seen ten or more times. V gene TRBV12-3 or TRBV12-4 combines with J gene TRBJ2-2, with TRBD1 as a possible D gene (6 bases). This CDR3 has 14 residues. Between the trimmed V and J ends, which lost 8 bases and 2 bases, there was a span of 12 bases. The CDR3 bases are TGTGCCAGCTTCCGGGACATAAACACCGGGGAGCTGTTTTTT. Translation gives CASFRDINTGELFF.

J is TRBJ2-3 and V is TRBV20-1; 8 nucleotides agree with TRBD2. V lost 5 bases, J lost 0 bases, and 4 bases stayed unmatched. This CDR3 has 14 amino acids. Germline V gene lookup returns CDR1 DFQATT and CDR2 SNEGSKA (reference sequence). The CDR3 here is CSADSSGSTDTQYF. In DNA form, the CDR3 reads TGCAGTGCTGATTCTAGCGGGAGCACAGATACGCAGTATTTT.

CDR3 amino acids: CASSLLEGADNSPLHF. The CDR3, as DNA: TGTGCCAGCTCACTACTTGAGGGAGCTGATAATTCACCCCTCCACTTT. The chain recombines TRBV18 with TRBJ1-6; D is unclear. The CDR3 runs to 16 residues. V gave up 4 bases and J gave up 5 bases, with 15 bases separating them. CDR1 is KGHSH and CDR2 is LQKENI in the germline V gene.

This clonotype was recorded a few times. V gene TRBV30 combines with J gene TRBJ2-2; 8 positions match TRBD2. Germline lookup yields CDR1 GTSNPN and CDR2 SVGIG (reference sequence). With 0 bases clipped from V and 0 bases from J, the junction kept 9 bases outside the gene matches. CDR3 length: 18 amino acids. The CDR3 DNA reads as TGTGCCTGGAGTGTACGTTCTAGCGGGCCCGCGAACACCGGGGAGCTGTTTTTT. Its protein is CAWSVRSSGPANTGELFF.

This clonotype was recorded a few times. The chain uses TRBV6-1 and TRBJ2-7, with 9 bases matching TRBD1. The trim removed 5 bases at V and 6 bases at J, leaving 8 bases unmatched. CDR1 and CDR2 (germline): MNHNS, SASEGT. The CDR3 runs to 14 residues. The chain's CDR3 is CASSPGQGKGEQYF. The CDR3 coding sequence is TGTGCCAGCAGTCCGGGACAGGGAAAGGGCGAGCAGTACTTC.

This clonotype appeared many times. This chain uses TRBV5-1 with TRBJ2-1, with 9 bases lining up with TRBD2. This CDR3 has 17 amino acids. V gave up 2 bases and J gave up 3 bases; unmatched junction bases: 9. Germline CDR1 is SGHRS and CDR2 is YFSETQ. The CDR3 is CASSFSQGSGGYNEQFF. The CDR3 nucleotides read TGCGCCAGCAGCTTTTCACAGGGTAGCGGGGGCTACAATGAGCAGTTCTTC.

This clonotype was recorded a few times. The chain uses TRBV20-1 and TRBJ2-4, with 7 bases lining up with TRBD1. Looked up from germline, CDR1 is DFQATT and CDR2 is SNEGSKA (reference sequence). The CDR3 consists of 19 residues. V dropped 1 base and J dropped 0; count of bases not matched to a gene: 15. Written as DNA, the CDR3 is TGCAGTGCTAGAGCGGGGACAGCCCGGTCCCCCTTAGCCAAAAACATTCAGTACTTC. Its translation is CSARAGTARSPLAKNIQYF.

The chain uses TRBV19 and TRBJ2-7; D is ambiguous. This CDR3 is built from 15 residues. Per the germline V gene, CDR1 is LNHDA and CDR2 is SQIVND (reference sequence). V was clipped by 1 base and J by 2 bases, with 12 bases between them. In DNA form, the CDR3 reads TGTGCCAGTAGTATAGCCCTGGGCAGCACCTACGAGCAGTACGTC. This encodes CASSIALGSTYEQYV.

Many counts were recorded for this clonotype. The chain carries TRBV7-8 and TRBJ2-3, with D tentatively TRBD2 (5 bases). CDR3 size: 16 residues. CDR1 SGHVS and CDR2 FQNEAQ come from the germline V gene. Deletions cut 5 bases from V and 5 bases from J, with 20 bases between. For the CDR3, the DNA is TGTGCCAGCAGCGACGATAGGTGGGAGTGGGGAGATACGCAGTATTTT. Its protein is CASSDDRWEWGDTQYF.

This chain uses TRBV18 with TRBJ1-6, with unresolved D. The CDR3 sequence is 15 residues long. In germline, CDR1 is KGHSH, CDR2 LQKENI. Between the trimmed V and J ends, which lost 4 bases and 8 bases, there was a span of 15 bases. The CDR3 coding sequence is TGTGCCAGCTCACTGCGACATAGAGGTTATTCACCCCTCCACTTT. It translates to CASSLRHRGYSPLHF.

The chain links TRBV10-3 to TRBJ1-5, with TRBD1 matching over 11 bases. The trim removed 3 bases at V and 0 bases at J, leaving 13 bases unmatched. This CDR3 contains 20 residues. Germline V lookup: CDR1 ENHRY, CDR2 SYGVKD. CDR3 nucleotides: TGTGCCATCAGTGACACAGGACAGGGGGCGGGAAGTTATAGCAATCAGCCCCAGCATTTT. Protein product: CAISDTGQGAGSYSNQPQHF.

This CDR3 reads CASSTLQGPNEKLFF. CDR3 sequence (DNA): TGTGCCAGCAGTACCCTCCAGGGACCTAATGAAAAACTGTTTTTT. The V call is TRBV27, the J call TRBJ1-4, with D possibly TRBD1 on 5 matching bases. CDR1 and CDR2 (germline): MNHEY, SMNVEV (reference sequence). Deletions cut 5 bases from V and 3 bases from J, with 13 bases between. This CDR3 contains 15 residues.

V gene TRBV14 combines with J gene TRBJ1-2, with D tentatively TRBD1 (5 bases). Trimming cost V 3 bases and J 0 bases, with 14 bases left between them. The CDR3 runs 16 residues. Per the germline V gene, CDR1 is SGHDN and CDR2 is FVKESK. CDR3 nucleotides: TGTGCCAGCAGCCATCAGGGCCCACCAGCTAACTATGGCTACACCTTC. This encodes CASSHQGPPANYGYTF. Complete variable domain (other parts from reference TRBV14 and TRBJ1-2): EAGVTQFPSHSVIEKGQTVTLRCDPISGHDNLYWYRRVMGKEIKFLLHFVKESKQDESGMPNNRFLAERTGGTYSTLKVQPAELEDSGVYFCASSHQGPPANYGYTFGSGTRLTVV.

V and J are TRBV20-1 and TRBJ2-7, with D unresolved. The CDR3 has 12 residues. The germline V gene encodes CDR1 DFQATT and CDR2 SNEGSKA (reference sequence). V was cut by 0 bases and J by 6 bases, with 9 bases left in between. In nucleotides, the CDR3 is TGCAGTGCTAGAGAGACGGGCGGCGAGCAGTACGTC. Translated: CSARETGGEQYV.

This clonotype was observed a few times. The chain has TRBV5-1 and TRBJ2-7, with a weak D call TRBD2 (6 bases). The germline V gene encodes CDR1 SGHRS and CDR2 YFSETQ. The length of the CDR3 is 17 residues. Trimming pared 3 bases from V and 2 bases from J, leaving 21 bases between. The DNA for the CDR3 is TGCGCCAGCAGCTGGGGGGTCTACCAAACCCAAACCTACGAGCAGTACTTC. This gives the protein CASSWGVYQTQTYEQYF.

This clonotype was counted between two and nine times. The CDR3 DNA follows: TGCGCCAGCAGCTTGGCCCCACAGGGCACCGGGGAGCTGTTTTTT. Amino acids: CASSLAPQGTGELFF. The J gene is TRBJ2-2, the V gene TRBV5-1; tentatively, D is TRBD1 (6 bases). Trimming stripped 0 bases from V and 4 bases from J, with 10 bases between. CDR3 length: 15 amino acids. Germline V gene sequence: CDR1 SGHRS, CDR2 YFSETQ.

This clonotype was seen a handful of times. This chain joins TRBV20-1 and TRBJ2-3, with D uncertain. The V gene's germline CDR1 is DFQATT and CDR2 SNEGSKA (reference sequence). Trimming cost V 7 bases and J 3 bases, with 11 bases left between them. The CDR3 covers 12 residues. CDR3 sequence: CSVGRNTDTQYF. Written as DNA, the CDR3 is TGCAGTGTCGGACGGAATACAGATACGCAGTATTTT.

This clonotype came up once. The chain links TRBV7-2 to TRBJ2-7; possible D gene TRBD1, 5 bases. Germline CDR1 and CDR2: SGHTA and FQGNSA. V lost 2 bases, J lost 0 bases, and 11 bases lay in between. The CDR3 length is 15 residues. The CDR3 nucleotides read TGTGCCAGCAGCTTAAAAGGGGCCCCCTCCTACGAGCAGTACGTC. This gives the protein CASSLKGAPSYEQYV.

Many counts were recorded for this clonotype. This rearrangement joins TRBV20-1 to TRBJ2-7; D possibly matches TRBD1 or TRBD2 (5 bases each). Germline V CDR1 and CDR2: DFQATT, SNEGSKA (reference sequence). V was clipped by 1 base and J by 4 bases, with 8 bases between them. The CDR3 is 12 amino acids. This chain's CDR3 is CSARVGRYEQYF. The CDR3 coding sequence is TGCAGTGCTAGAGTGGGACGGTACGAGCAGTACTTC.

In its sample, this clonotype was seen a few times. The chain is built from TRBV4-1 and TRBJ2-5, with 10 bases aligning to TRBD2. The CDR3 length is 15 residues. Germline V lookup: CDR1 MGHRA, CDR2 YSYEKL. V lost 2 bases to trimming and J lost 5 bases; unmatched junction nucleotides: 5. CDR3 DNA sequence: TGCGCCAGCAGCCAATTACCGGGACTAGCGGAGACCCAGTACTTC. Translating it yields CASSQLPGLAETQYF.

V is TRBV11-2 and J is TRBJ2-3; 8 positions match TRBD2. Germline V lookup: CDR1 SGHAT, CDR2 FQNNGV. This CDR3 is 19 amino acids long. V was clipped by 3 bases and J by 1 base; unmatched bases: 15. The CDR3 DNA sequence: TGTGCCAGCAGCTTCCGGAGTAGCGGGGCCCCCTCCCGCACAGATACGCAGTATTTT. Translated, it gives CASSFRSSGAPSRTDTQYF.

This chain joins TRBV5-5 and TRBJ2-7; 8 positions match TRBD1. Germline V gene sequence: CDR1 SGHKS, CDR2 YYEKEE (reference sequence). The CDR3 contains 15 residues. V was clipped by 1 base and J by 5 bases; unmatched bases: 8. The CDR3 nucleotides are TGTGCCAGCAGCTTGCTAGCGACAGGGGATCACGAGCAGTACGTC. The encoded protein is CASSLLATGDHEQYV.

This clonotype was recorded many times. The J gene is TRBJ2-2, the V gene TRBV7-9; D gene ambiguous. CDR3 length equals 14 residues. From germline, CDR1 is SEHNR and CDR2 FQNEAQ (reference sequence). Trimming took 6 bases from V and 1 from J, leaving 9 bases between them. The CDR3 is CASSTKRNTGELFF. CDR3 bases: TGTGCCAGCAGTACCAAAAGGAACACCGGGGAGCTGTTTTTT.

This clonotype came up a few times. The V and J genes are TRBV29-1 and TRBJ1-2; 9 positions agree with TRBD1. V dropped 7 bases and J dropped 0; count of bases not matched to a gene: 12. This CDR3 spans 16 amino acids. The germline gives CDR1 SQVTM, CDR2 ANQGSEA. CDR3 in DNA: TGCAGCGCTGACGGGACAGGGCACACTTCTAACTATGGCTACACCTTC. This gives the protein CSADGTGHTSNYGYTF.

On this clonotype itself: One base away lies a much larger clone, so this may be a sequencing read error. Without the conserved terminal phenylalanine or tryptophan, this CDR3 likely stems from a read error. The chain carries TRBV5-1 and TRBJ2-1; D is perhaps TRBD1 (5 bases). V lost 0 bases to trimming and J lost 8 bases, with 15 bases between them. Germline loops: CDR1 SGHRS, CDR2 YFSETQ. The CDR3 contains 15 residues. This CDR3 reads CASSLVQGARHEQFC. The CDR3 DNA is TGCGCCAGCAGCTTGGTTCAGGGCGCTCGTCATGAGCAGTTCTGC.

The genes are TRBV19 and TRBJ2-3, with TRBD2 identical over 10 bases. This CDR3 is built from 16 residues. Germline trimming cut 1 base from V and 2 bases from J; bases unmatched to any gene: 3. Germline V gene sequence: CDR1 LNHDA, CDR2 SQIVND (reference sequence). CDR3 in amino acids: CASSIVLAGVTDTQYF. CDR3 coding DNA: TGTGCCAGTAGTATAGTCCTAGCGGGAGTCACAGATACGCAGTATTTT.